This T cell receptor beta chain originates from a study of T-cell reconstitution after alpha-beta-depleted transplantation in children. This clonotype showed up just a few times. Given a much more abundant clone one base away, this may be a read error. Germline V gene sequence: CDR1 WSHSY, CDR2 SAAADI. The V gene lost 4 bases and the J gene lost 3 bases, with 18 bases spanning the gap. CDR3 size: 16 residues. A TCRbeta library incorporating unique molecular identifiers was prepared. From the PCR reads, TCRdb called clonotypes with MiXCR, one entry per CDR3 protein. The sample carries some 280,000 distinct CDR3 sequences, about a tenth recorded once.

The clonotype originates from a human donor who donated a stem cell graft to a child with SCID. Specimen: PBMCs from the stem cell graft donor, collected from the stem cell graft. This chain connects TRBV10-2 to TRBJ2-5; tentatively, D is TRBD2 (5 bases). CDR3: CASSVGFGSSKETQYF. Written as DNA, the CDR3 is TGCGCCAGCAGTGTGGGTTTTGGGAGCTCCAAAGAGACCCAGTACTTC.